This T cell receptor (beta chain) emerged from a study of memory CD4+ T cells and cytomegalovirus serostatus. In the study overall: Healthy Belgian adult donors included under ten CMV-positive and some 24 CMV-negative people.

How the authors handled the data: After removing out-of-frame reads, over 2 million distinct TCRbeta sequences remained. TCRdb keeps only in-frame clones here, not all; method: immunoSEQ multiplex PCR. V and J calls and clone size come straight from that table; D and trimming were deduced from the DNA. The sample gives tens of thousands of clones, under 80% of which show up once; around 0.61% is in the top ten. CDR3 length equals 12 residues. Germline V gene data show CDR1 as SGHAT and CDR2 as FQNNGV. The V end lost 5 bases, the J end lost 2 bases, and 6 bases lay between the germline ends. The sort gate was single viable CD3+CD4+CD8-CD45RO+ cells for memory CD4+ T cells. Serostatus was set by detecting CMV pp150, pp28, p38, p52 IgG. After thawing, CD4+ T cells were positively selected.

J is TRBJ1-2 and V is TRBV11-2; TRBD1 is a possible D gene (6 bases). The clonotype was recovered from an adult in good health and CMV-seronegative. The sequenced material came from memory CD4+ T cells from blood. As DNA, the CDR3 is TGTGCCAGCAGCACAGGGAACTATGGCTACACCTTC. This codes for CASSTGNYGYTF.